The next 23 T cell receptor beta chains were all read from a single sample in a study of T cells in women clearing cervical HPV infection. Data came from immunoSEQ multiplex PCR; TCRdb stores just in-frame clones and leaves some out. Listed are 13,000 to 15,000 clones; less than 25% falls within the top ten. Sequencing was carried out using blood buffy coat. The receptor set was obtained from a woman between 18 and 70 years old with a cervical HPV16 infection that either progressed to CIN3+ or cleared (not recorded which).

As for this clone: The read ends 3 residues shy of where the CDR3 ends; the end is completed using the germline J gene. The chain carries TRBV28 and TRBJ1-4; the match to TRBD1 covers 10 bases. CDR3 size: 14 residues. Trimming cost V 6 bases and J 6 bases; bases outside gene matches: 4. The germline gives CDR1 MDHEN, CDR2 SYDVKM. The CDR3 protein is CASSEDRGYEKLFF. The covered CDR3 bases are TGTGCCAGCAGCGAGGACAGGGGGTATGAAAAA.

On this clone: The read terminates 3 residues before the CDR3 end, so the remaining end is supplied by the germline J gene. The gene calls are TRBV2 and TRBJ2-7; TRBD1 matches at 9 bases. Trimming cost V 5 bases and J 4 bases; bases outside gene matches: 15. The CDR3 contains 17 residues. CDR1 is SNHLY and CDR2 is FYNNEI in the germline V gene. Here the CDR3 reads CASSRGGYGTGSYEQYF. Incomplete CDR3 DNA: TGTGCCAGCAGTAGGGGCGGTTATGGGACAGGGTCGTACGAG.

The CDR3 DNA, read in part, is TGTGCCAGCAGCGTTTCAGGGGGAACTGAA. Translating it yields CASSVSGGTE. The complete CDR3 protein is CASSVSGGTEAFF. The V gene is TRBV7-2, the J gene TRBJ1-1; the match to TRBD1 covers 7 bases. With the read ending 3 residues before the CDR3 end, the germline J gene is used to fill in that end. Germline assignment: CDR1 SGHTA and CDR2 FQGNSA. This CDR3 has 13 residues. V trimming: 5 bases; J trimming: 5 bases; junction bases outside the gene matches: 5.

Points on this clone: The read finishes 3 residues shy of the CDR3 end, and the germline J gene is used to complete it. The chain links TRBV19 to TRBJ2-3; possible D gene TRBD1, 6 bases. Germline lookup yields CDR1 LNHDA and CDR2 SQIVND (reference sequence). This CDR3 has 13 amino acids. The CDR3 bases that were read are TGTGCCAGTAGTTGGGACACCGAAGAGACG. It specifies CASSWDTEET. The CDR3 in its entirety is CASSWDTEETQYF.

On this clone: The CDR3 goes on 3 residues after the read ends, and that part is filled in from the germline J gene. V usage is TRBV5-1 and J usage is TRBJ2-7; TRBD2 aligns across 8 bases. Trimming took 0 bases from V and 0 from J; bases not matched to a gene: 5. Germline V gene lookup returns CDR1 SGHRS and CDR2 YFSETQ. The length of the CDR3 is 16 residues. The CDR3 loop is CASSLASGWTSYEQYF. The DNA read from the CDR3 is TGCGCCAGCAGCTTGGCTAGCGGGTGGACCTCCTACGAG.

Of note for this clone: The read gets to within 3 residues of the CDR3 end, and the germline J gene fills in the rest. This sequence joins TRBV6-1 and TRBJ1-6; 7 bases are shared with TRBD1. V shed 3 bases and J 6 bases; nucleotides not matched to a gene: 2. CDR3 size: 14 residues. CDR1 is MNHNS and CDR2 is SASEGT in the germline V gene. The CDR3 DNA, read in part, is TGTGCCAGCAGTGAGGGACAGAGTAATTCACCC. Residues: CASSEGQSNSP. In full, the CDR3 is CASSEGQSNSPLHF.

The CDR3 bases that were read are TGTGCCAGCAGCTCCTACAGGGGGGCTAGGGAAAAG. It specifies CASSSYRGAREK. The entire CDR3 protein is CASSSYRGAREKLFF. The rearrangement links TRBV7-2 to TRBJ2-2; 8 bases match TRBD1. The observed sequence ends 3 residues before the CDR3 terminus, with the missing tail filled in from the germline J gene. Germline lookup yields CDR1 SGHTA and CDR2 FQGNSA. This CDR3 is 15 amino acids long.

As for this clone: The CDR3 end is not reached by the read, which stops 3 residues before it; the germline J gene fills it in. The chain combines TRBV12-5 with TRBJ2-7, with TRBD1 identical over 7 bases. Trimming removed 4 bases from V and 0 bases from J; junction bases left unmatched: 6. Germline V lookup: CDR1 LGHNT, CDR2 FRNRAP. The CDR3 length is 15 residues. The CDR3 spells CASGSPTGSSYEQYF. The DNA read from the CDR3 is TGTGCTAGTGGTTCCCCGACAGGGAGCTCCTACGAG.

Comments on this clone: The read is 3 residues too short to cover the CDR3 end, so that end is filled in from the germline J gene. J is TRBJ2-4 and V is TRBV7-6; TRBD2 aligns across 8 bases. This CDR3 is 13 amino acids long. CDR1 is SGHVS and CDR2 is FNYEAQ in the germline V gene. The CDR3 region is CASSSGGAETQYF. CDR3 DNA, as far as it was read: TGTGCCAGCAGCTCGGGGGGGGCAGAGACT.

Notes on this clone: The CDR3 end is not reached by the read, which stops 3 residues before it; the germline J gene fills it in. This chain uses TRBV30 with TRBJ2-2, with 10 bases aligning to TRBD1. Germline lookup yields CDR1 GTSNPN and CDR2 SVGIG (reference sequence). Germline trimming cut 1 base from V and 5 bases from J; bases unmatched to any gene: 7. The CDR3 length is 16 residues. Partial CDR3 DNA: TGTGCCTGGAGTGGACTGGGACAGGGGCAGACCGGGGAG. It specifies CAWSGLGQGQTGE. The entire CDR3 is CAWSGLGQGQTGELFF.

As concerns this clone: The CDR3 extends 3 residues past the end of the read, so its final part is completed from the germline J gene. The chain carries TRBV5-1 and TRBJ2-3; TRBD2 matches 10 bases. Germline lookup yields CDR1 SGHRS and CDR2 YFSETQ. The CDR3 runs 14 residues. The sequenced part of the CDR3 DNA is TGCGCCAGCAGCCTTAGCGGGGGGAGCGAGACG. Residues: CASSLSGGSET. The whole CDR3 sequence reads CASSLSGGSETQYF.

As to this clone: The read halts 3 residues ahead of the CDR3 end, with the missing end drawn from the germline J gene. The chain couples TRBV18 to TRBJ2-7, with 9 bases identical to TRBD1. This CDR3 is built from 18 residues. The J segment lost 4 bases and the V segment lost 2 bases, leaving 15 bases of the junction unmatched. Per germline, CDR1 KGHSH and CDR2 LQKENI. The DNA read from the CDR3 is TGTGCCAGCTCACCATCCCTCGGACAGGGGCACATTCCATACGAG. It yields the protein CASSPSLGQGHIPYE. The CDR3, in full, reads CASSPSLGQGHIPYEQYF.

In the case of this clone: The CDR3 extends 3 residues past the end of the read, so its final part is completed from the germline J gene. The chain combines TRBV19 with TRBJ1-1; the D gene is possibly TRBD1 (5 bases). The CDR3 has 14 residues. Per germline, CDR1 LNHDA and CDR2 SQIVND (reference sequence). V shed 1 base and J shed 6 bases, with 12 bases lying between them. The sequenced part of the CDR3 DNA is TGTGCCAGTAGTATAGTTAGCGGGGCCGCTGAA. It is translated as CASSIVSGAAE. The whole CDR3 reads CASSIVSGAAEAFF.

As to this clone: The sequenced fragment ends 3 residues before the CDR3 boundary, so the rest is inferred from the germline J gene. The chain has TRBV18 and TRBJ2-5; no clear D gene. The germline V and J ends were trimmed by 6 bases and 2 bases, with 7 bases remaining between them. The germline gives CDR1 KGHSH, CDR2 LQKENI. The CDR3 has 12 amino acids. The CDR3 here is CASSQDQETQYF. The CDR3 DNA, read in part, is TGTGCCAGCTCTCAGGATCAAGAGACC.

A note on this clone: Sequencing ends 3 residues short of the CDR3 end; the germline J gene provides the rest. The chain employs TRBV5-6 and TRBJ2-5; no clear D gene. Germline assignment: CDR1 SGHDT and CDR2 YYEEEE. V shed 0 bases and J shed 2 bases, with 11 bases lying between them. This CDR3 is 15 amino acids long. The CDR3: CASSLVPRVQETQYF. The CDR3 bases that were read are TGTGCCAGCAGCTTGGTTCCAAGGGTTCAAGAGACC.

To note about this clone: Read data end 3 residues before the CDR3 end; the end is taken from the germline J gene. The chain is built from TRBV9 and TRBJ1-6; 7 bases are shared with TRBD1. This CDR3 is built from 15 residues. J lost 6 bases, V lost 4 bases, and 7 bases had no gene match. In germline, CDR1 is SGDLS, CDR2 YYNGEE. This CDR3 reads CASSPTGVPNSPLHF. CDR3 DNA (partial): TGTGCCAGCAGCCCTACAGGGGTCCCTAATTCACCC. The full variable domain, completed using reference TRBV9 and TRBJ1-6, is DSGVTQTPKHLITATGQRVTLRCSPRSGDLSVYWYQQSLDQGLQFLIQYYNGEERAKGNILERFSAQQFPDLHSELNLSSLELGDSALYFCASSPTGVPNSPLHFGNGTRLTVT.

Comment on this clone: Read coverage stops 3 residues before the CDR3 terminus; the germline J gene supplies the remainder. The chain combines TRBV5-1 with TRBJ2-3; no clear D gene. With 4 bases removed from V and 1 base from J, the gap between germline ends came to 16 bases. Germline CDR1 is SGHRS and CDR2 is YFSETQ. CDR3 length: 16 residues. The CDR3: CASSLPGSTGTDTQYF. CDR3 DNA, as far as it was read: TGCGCCAGCAGCCTACCGGGTTCTACGGGCACAGATACG.

To note about this clone: Sequence at one end of the junction differs from germline and may be a read error. The CDR3 extends 3 residues past the end of the read, so its final part is completed from the germline J gene. The V gene is TRBV2, the J gene TRBJ2-3; D call uncertain. The CDR3 is 13 residues long. Germline CDR1 is SNHLY and CDR2 is FYNNEI. The DNA read from the CDR3 is TGTGCCAGCAGTGTAACGAGCACAGATCCG. Its translation is CASSVTSTDP. The whole CDR3 is CASSVTSTDPQYF.

Points on this clone: The read halts 3 residues ahead of the CDR3 end, with the missing end drawn from the germline J gene. This rearrangement joins TRBV7-6 to TRBJ1-1; D not resolved. Germline assignment: CDR1 SGHVS and CDR2 FNYEAQ. Trimming removed 0 bases from V and 1 base from J, with 3 bases in between. The CDR3 contains 13 residues. CDR3 DNA, as far as it was read: TGTGCCAGCAGCTTAGCCCGGAACACTGAA. It translates to CASSLARNTE. The CDR3 in its entirety is CASSLARNTEAFF.

Concerning this clone: The read ends 3 residues early relative to the CDR3; the germline J gene fills the gap. The chain is built from TRBV7-2 and TRBJ1-2; 7 bases fit TRBD1. Trimming removed 1 base from V and 4 bases from J; junction bases left unmatched: 6. Germline CDR1 is SGHTA and CDR2 is FQGNSA. This CDR3 contains 15 residues. CDR3 DNA, as far as it was read: TGTGCCAGCAGCTTAGTTGAGACAGGGACCTATGGC. This encodes CASSLVETGTYG. The whole CDR3 protein is CASSLVETGTYGYTF.

In regard to this clone: The read ends 3 residues early relative to the CDR3; the germline J gene fills the gap. This chain links TRBV10-3 with TRBJ2-7; 7 bases are a match to TRBD1. Unmatched junction bases numbered 5, after V lost 2 bases and J lost 4 bases. Germline lookup yields CDR1 ENHRY and CDR2 SYGVKD. The CDR3 covers 14 residues. The sequenced CDR3 bases are TGTGCCATCAGTGAGGGCAGGGGGAAATACGAG. This translates into CAISEGRGKYE. Given in full, the CDR3 is CAISEGRGKYEQYF.

For this clone: The read ends 3 residues shy of where the CDR3 ends; the end is completed using the germline J gene. The chain links TRBV7-9 to TRBJ1-4, with D possibly matching TRBD1 (5 bases). The CDR3 contains 13 residues. Per germline, CDR1 SEHNR and CDR2 FQNEAQ (reference sequence). This chain's CDR3 is CASSIHLQGQLFF. The CDR3 bases that were read are TGTGCCAGCAGCATACATCTCCAGGGCCAA.

A note on this clone: The CDR3 end lies 3 residues beyond the end of the read and is filled in from the germline J gene. The chain employs TRBV7-9 and TRBJ2-1; 8 bases map to TRBD1. This CDR3 region has 12 residues. The germline V gene encodes CDR1 SEHNR and CDR2 FQNEAQ (reference sequence). Trimming cost V 5 bases and J 8 bases; bases outside gene matches: 2. The sequenced part of the CDR3 DNA is TGTGCCAGCAGCCCGGACAGGGATGAG. Amino acid sequence: CASSPDRDE. In full, the CDR3 is CASSPDRDEQFF. Using reference TRBV7-9 and TRBJ2-1 for the parts outside the CDR3, the full variable domain is DTGVSQNPRHKITKRGQNVTFRCDPISEHNRLYWYRQTLGQGPEFLTYFQNEAQLEKSRLLSDRFSAERPKGSFSTLEIQRTEQGDSAMYLCASSPDRDEQFFGPGTRLTVL.